Listed below are T cell receptor beta chains from one sample, sequenced in a study of technical replicates of blood from a handful of donors. The table came from immunoSEQ multiplex PCR; TCRdb's copy has only in-frame clones and leaves some out. The sample shows some 81,000 clones, about 91% of them seen only once. Sequencing used T cells isolated from PBMCs. The source of these receptors is a human donor in good health. CDR3s include the opening cysteine and the closing phenylalanine or tryptophan. D genes are given only for firm matches. Size tells how often a clone was seen (once, few, many) or the class of an expanded clone, and some rows leave it out.

D,V,J,size,CDR3,DNA
NA,TRBV18,TRBJ1-1,NA,CASSQTGTTEAFF,TGTGCCAGCTCTCAGACGGGTACAACTGAAGCTTTCTTT
NA,TRBV14,TRBJ1-2,NA,CASSQVDTSNYGYTF,TGTGCCAGCAGCCAAGTAGACACTTCTAACTATGGCTACACCTTC
TRBD1,TRBV6-1,TRBJ1-2,NA,CASSEPQGSYGYTF,TGTGCCAGCAGTGAACCACAGGGGTCCTATGGCTACACCTTC
TRBD2,TRBV5-1,TRBJ2-3,NA,CASSNRRLATDTQYF,TGCGCCAGCAGCAACCGGCGACTAGCCACAGATACGCAGTATTTT
NA,TRBV4-1,TRBJ2-7,NA,CASSQRSRANYEQYF,TGCGCCAGCAGCCAAAGGTCCAGGGCGAACTACGAGCAGTACTTC
TRBD1,TRBV30,TRBJ1-1,few,CASKPGQGLNTEAFF,TGTGCCTCCAAACCGGGACAGGGTCTGAACACTGAAGCTTTCTTT
NA,TRBV4-2,TRBJ2-7,NA,CASSPRLGEQYF,TGTGCCAGCAGCCCTAGGCTAGGCGAGCAGTACTTC
TRBD2,TRBV19,TRBJ2-1,NA,CASSGIAGGDNEQFF,TGTGCCAGTAGTGGAATAGCGGGAGGGGACAATGAGCAGTTCTTC
TRBD1,TRBV5-4,TRBJ1-4,NA,CASSLRDSELFF,TGTGCCAGCAGCTTGAGGGACAGCGAACTGTTTTTT
TRBD2,TRBV5-4,TRBJ2-7,NA,CASRRGLAGSSDEQYF,TGTGCCAGCAGGCGGGGACTAGCGGGGAGTTCCGACGAGCAGTACTTC
TRBD1,TRBV4-2,TRBJ1-1,NA,CASSQMPGGTEAFF,TGTGCCAGCAGCCAAATGCCAGGGGGGACTGAAGCTTTCTTT
TRBD2,TRBV12-5,TRBJ2-1,NA,CASGLAGLAGGNEQFF,TGTGCTAGTGGTTTGGCGGGACTAGCGGGGGGGAATGAGCAGTTCTTC
TRBD2,TRBV11-3,TRBJ2-7,NA,CASSLTWSSGGANSYEQYF,TGTGCCAGCAGCTTAACCTGGAGTAGCGGGGGGGCCAATTCCTACGAGCAGTACTTC
TRBD1,TRBV2,TRBJ1-5,NA,CASSGQGSNQPQHF,TGTGCCAGTAGTGGACAGGGGTCTAATCAGCCCCAGCATTTT
NA,TRBV14,TRBJ2-3,NA,CASSQEVGSTDTQYF,TGTGCCAGCAGCCAAGAAGTCGGGTCCACAGATACGCAGTATTTT
TRBD1,TRBV18,TRBJ2-5,NA,CASSPLFRDRGLVETQYF,TGTGCCAGCTCACCCTTATTCCGGGACAGAGGCTTGGTGGAGACCCAGTACTTC
NA,TRBV6-6,TRBJ1-2,NA,CASSYQGNYGYTF,TGTGCCAGCAGTTACCAGGGTAACTATGGCTACACCTTC
NA,TRBV6-5,TRBJ2-2,NA,CASSPGLYTGELFF,TGTGCCAGCAGTCCGGGACTTTACACCGGGGAGCTGTTTTTT
NA,TRBV15,TRBJ1-2,NA,CATSSLTPRRETAYGYTF,TGTGCCACCAGCAGCCTAACCCCGCGACGGGAAACAGCTTATGGCTACACCTTC
NA,TRBV9,TRBJ1-2,NA,CASSVAAGDLYGYTF,TGTGCCAGCAGCGTAGCTGCAGGGGATCTCTATGGCTACACCTTC
TRBD1,TRBV9,TRBJ2-2,NA,CASSEEAGTGGNTGELFF,TGTGCCAGCAGCGAGGAGGCCGGGACAGGGGGGAACACCGGGGAGCTGTTTTTT
NA,TRBV6-1,TRBJ1-5,NA,CASSEAGGYQPQHF,TGTGCCAGCAGTGAAGCGGGGGGGTACCAGCCCCAGCATTTT
NA,TRBV5-1,TRBJ1-4,NA,CASSSLTTNEKLFF,TGCGCCAGCAGCTCTTTAACAACTAATGAAAAACTGTTTTTT
TRBD2,TRBV28,TRBJ2-7,NA,CASNFGGADLTGNYEQYF,TGTGCCAGCAACTTCGGGGGGGCGGACCTGACGGGTAACTACGAGCAGTACTTC
NA,TRBV5-4,TRBJ2-2,NA,CASFPANTGELFF,TGTGCCAGCTTTCCAGCGAACACCGGGGAGCTGTTTTTT
NA,TRBV6-5,TRBJ2-7,NA,CASSYSPDSSYEQYF,TGTGCCAGCAGTTACTCGCCGGACAGCTCCTACGAGCAGTACTTC
TRBD1,TRBV6-5,TRBJ1-5,NA,CASSTRQGVDQPQHF,TGTGCCAGCAGTACAAGACAGGGTGTGGATCAGCCCCAGCATTTT
NA,TRBV28,TRBJ2-7,NA,CASSFFNEQYF,TGTGCCAGCAGTTTTTTCAACGAGCAGTACTTC
NA,TRBV6-5,TRBJ2-7,NA,CASSYSGGQSYEQYF,TGTGCCAGCAGTTACTCTGGGGGCCAATCCTACGAGCAGTACTTC
NA,TRBV7-8,TRBJ1-5,NA,CASSFSSNQPQHF,TGTGCCAGCAGCTTCTCTAGCAATCAGCCCCAGCATTTT
NA,TRBV6-6,TRBJ1-1,NA,CASSSPFRGTNTEAFF,TGTGCCAGCAGCTCGCCGTTTCGGGGAACGAACACTGAAGCTTTCTTT
TRBD2,TRBV7-9,TRBJ2-1,NA,CASSQGFSASGGANEQFF,TGTGCCAGCAGCCAGGGGTTTTCGGCTAGCGGGGGGGCCAATGAGCAGTTCTTC
TRBD1,TRBV7-9,TRBJ2-7,NA,CASSLVRTGTGVAEQYF,TGTGCCAGCAGCTTAGTTAGAACCGGGACAGGGGTAGCCGAGCAGTACTTC
TRBD1,TRBV30,TRBJ2-7,NA,CAWSGTGNHEQYF,TGTGCCTGGAGTGGGACAGGGAACCACGAGCAGTACTTC
TRBD1,TRBV5-1,TRBJ2-3,NA,CASSSDRAGTDTQYF,TGCGCCAGCAGCTCCGACAGGGCCGGCACAGATACGCAGTATTTT
TRBD2,TRBV18,TRBJ2-2,NA,CASSPRLAGITGELFF,TGTGCCAGCTCACCCAGACTAGCGGGGATCACCGGGGAGCTGTTTTTT
TRBD1,TRBV18,TRBJ2-7,NA,CASSQTDRVKEQYF,TGTGCCAGCTCACAAACGGACAGGGTAAAAGAGCAGTACTTC
NA,TRBV10-3,TRBJ1-2,NA,CAIRETELPNYGYTF,TGTGCCATCAGGGAGACAGAGCTACCTAACTATGGCTACACCTTC
TRBD2,TRBV6-1,TRBJ2-5,once,CASSEAAGGRGETQYF,TGTGCCAGCAGTGAAGCCGCTGGCGGGAGAGGGGAGACCCAGTACTTC
TRBD2,TRBV28,TRBJ2-7,NA,CASSFLAGVGEQYF,TGTGCCAGCAGTTTCTTAGCGGGAGTAGGGGAGCAGTACTTC
NA,TRBV4-1,TRBJ2-7,NA,CASSQVRGEQYF,TGCGCCAGCAGCCAAGTTCGGGGCGAGCAGTACTTC
TRBD1,TRBV14,TRBJ2-5,NA,CASRGFGQGEETQYF,TGTGCCAGCAGGGGCTTTGGACAGGGAGAAGAGACCCAGTACTTC
NA,TRBV7-2,TRBJ1-5,NA,CASSLFDSSHQPQHF,TGTGCCAGCAGCCTCTTTGACAGCAGCCATCAGCCCCAGCATTTT
TRBD2,TRBV6-5,TRBJ2-7,NA,CASSPWAGAYEQYF,TGTGCCAGCAGCCCCTGGGCGGGAGCGTACGAGCAGTACTTC
NA,TRBV7-2,TRBJ1-3,NA,CASTYSGSSPGNTIYF,TGTGCCAGCACCTACAGTGGCTCGTCCCCTGGAAACACCATATATTTT
NA,TRBV11-3,TRBJ1-2,NA,CASSLPEDYGYTF,TGTGCCAGCAGCCTCCCCGAGGACTATGGCTACACCTTC
NA,TRBV6-5,TRBJ2-5,NA,CASSYSGRVQETQYF,TGTGCCAGCAGTTACTCGGGCAGGGTGCAAGAGACCCAGTACTTC
TRBD1,TRBV6-1,TRBJ1-2,NA,CASTTGVRYTF,TGTGCCAGCACAACAGGGGTTCGGTACACCTTC
NA,TRBV11-2,TRBJ2-7,NA,CASSSRRGATLPYEQYF,TGTGCCAGCAGCTCGCGTCGGGGGGCCACCCTCCCCTACGAGCAGTACTTC
TRBD1,TRBV6-1,TRBJ2-3,NA,CASSGRTGQVTDTQYF,TGTGCCAGCAGTGGTAGAACGGGACAGGTCACAGATACGCAGTATTTT
NA,TRBV6-1,TRBJ2-1,NA,CASSELSDLGPMTFF,TGTGCCAGCAGTGAATTATCAGACCTGGGGCCTATGACATTCTTC